The sample holds a few counts of the clone carrying this T cell receptor delta chain. The antigen remains undetermined. V was pared by 0 bases and J by 0 bases, with 19 bases of the junction left unmatched. The CDR3 extends over 23 amino acids. CDR1 TSWWSYY and CDR2 QGS come from the germline V gene. Thymocytes were sorted as CD3+ TCRVdelta1+ TCRVdelta2- after alphabeta T cell depletion. The sample originates from a study of Vδ1+ human thymocytes. Study results and limitations: Around 20% of thymic delta-chain sequences were Vdelta2, with few Vdelta3, unlike blood Vdelta1+ controls. In the thymus, TRG and TRD repertoires looked highly polyclonal with Gaussian CDR3 lengths.

The template was reverse-transcribed extracted RNA. Pooled V-gene forward primers with one constant-region reverse primer generated the CDR3 amplicons by multiplex PCR. TCRdb called clones from the multiplex PCR reads again using CATT. The data show more than 25,000 delta-chain clones, with 7.4% seen just once and roughly 0.9% held by the top ten. The chain links TRDV1 to TRDJ1; 13 bases are a match to TRDD3. Sequencing was carried out using Vdelta1+ gamma-delta thymocytes from the thymus. The sample's subset: FACS-sorted CD3+ TCRalphabeta- TCRVdelta1+ TCRVdelta2- thymocytes. The clonotype was recovered from a girl less than two years old who had congenital heart surgery. As DNA, the CDR3 is TGTGCTCTTGGGGAACTAGGATCAGGCCTTCCACTACTGGGGGATACGTACACCGATAAACTCATCTTT. It yields the protein CALGELGSGLPLLGDTYTDKLIF.